This entry concerns a single TCR beta chain. The sample is drawn from a study of blood T cell repertoires in COVID-19. About the research overall: Sites across the United States, Italy and Spain contributed samples from acute and convalescent COVID-19.

Under the authors' procedure: For nucleated cells, counts were estimated from reference gene primer amplification. Sequencing used immunoSEQ multiplex PCR; TCRdb keeps in-frame clones, though not all of them. V, J and clone size reflect that table, while D and trimming were determined from the DNA. There are about 310,000 clones in the sample; around 86% occur only once, and 1% lies in the top ten. The V and J ends lost 0 bases and 10 bases respectively, with 15 bases between them. The CDR3 covers 14 residues. CDR1 is SGHVS and CDR2 is FNYEAQ in the germline V gene. This sequence joins TRBV7-6 and TRBJ1-2; D is perhaps TRBD1 (5 bases). The specimen was peripheral blood. The TCR comes from a man aged 50-60 years with active or convalescent COVID-19. CDR3 in amino acids: CASSLAETAAHYTF. The CDR3 nucleotides are TGTGCCAGCAGCTTAGCTGAGACAGCCGCTCACTACACCTTC.